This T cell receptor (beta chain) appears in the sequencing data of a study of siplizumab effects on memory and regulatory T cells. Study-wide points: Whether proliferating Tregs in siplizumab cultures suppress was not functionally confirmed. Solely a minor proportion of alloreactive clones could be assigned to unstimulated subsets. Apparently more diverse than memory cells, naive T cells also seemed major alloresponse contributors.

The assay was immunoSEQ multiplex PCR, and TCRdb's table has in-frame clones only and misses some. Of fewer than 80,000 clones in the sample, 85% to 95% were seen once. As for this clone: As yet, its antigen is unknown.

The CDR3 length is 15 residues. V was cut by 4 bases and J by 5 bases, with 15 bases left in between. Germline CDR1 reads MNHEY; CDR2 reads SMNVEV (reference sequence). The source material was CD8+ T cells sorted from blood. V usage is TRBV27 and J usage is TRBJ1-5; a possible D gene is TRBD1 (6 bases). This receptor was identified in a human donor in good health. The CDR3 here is CASSWGPGGDQPQHF. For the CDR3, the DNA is TGTGCCAGCAGTTGGGGGCCGGGAGGGGATCAGCCCCAGCATTTT.